This is a list of T cell receptor beta chains from one sample in a study of cytomegalovirus exposure and HLA in healthy donors. Clones were read by immunoSEQ multiplex PCR, and TCRdb kept only the in-frame ones, dropping some. The sample holds about 150,000 clones; around 72% are singletons and the top ten take around 3.1%. Material: PBMCs. These receptors all come from a woman between 50 and 59 years old in good health and CMV-seropositive. Both conserved end residues are part of each CDR3. A D gene is named only where the DNA matches it firmly. Clone size appears in some rows only: once, few, many, or a class for an expanded clone.

cdr3_length j_call v_call d_call clone_size cdr3_nt cdr3_aa
16 TRBJ1-3 TRBV6-1 - - TGTGCCAGCAGTGTAAGTGGAGGGGAGGCCGGAAACACCATATATTTT CASSVSGGEAGNTIYF
18 TRBJ2-6 TRBV19 TRBD1 - TGTGCCACCAAAAAGGGGACAGCGATCTCTGGGTGGGCCAACGTCCTGACTTTC CATKKGTAISGWANVLTF
14 TRBJ2-1 TRBV5-4 TRBD2 - TGTGCCAGCAGCTCAGGGACTACCTACGATGAGCAGTTCTTC CASSSGTTYDEQFF
15 TRBJ1-2 TRBV7-9 - - TGTGCCAGCAGCTTAGGCGGGGGGGACCCCTATGGCTACACCTTC CASSLGGGDPYGYTF
15 TRBJ2-1 TRBV5-1 - - TGCGCCAGCAGCTTGGCGGGGGAAACCTACAATGAGCAGTTCTTC CASSLAGETYNEQFF
15 TRBJ1-1 TRBV7-2 - - TGTGCCAGCATCATCTCGCGGGGTGGTGTGACTGAAGCTTTCTTT CASIISRGGVTEAFF
17 TRBJ2-7 TRBV6-4 TRBD1 - TGTGCCAGCAGTGGGCCCCAGGGGGAAGTGGGGCTCTACGAGCAGTACTTC CASSGPQGEVGLYEQYF
14 TRBJ1-1 TRBV4-3 - once TGCGCCAGCAGCCAAGATCTCCGGAACACTGAAGCTTTCTTT CASSQDLRNTEAFF
22 TRBJ2-3 TRBV4-1 TRBD2 - TGCGCCAGCAGCCAAGATATGGCGACCGGGGGGCTAGCGGGGGGCTTCACAGATACGCAGTATTTT CASSQDMATGGLAGGFTDTQYF
15 TRBJ2-2 TRBV28 TRBD1 - TGTGCCAGCAGTACGCGGGACAGGTACACCGGGGAGCTGTTTTTT CASSTRDRYTGELFF
14 TRBJ2-3 TRBV9 - - TGTGCCAGCAGCGTAGGGGCTAGCACAGATACGCAGTATTTT CASSVGASTDTQYF
16 TRBJ2-1 TRBV15 TRBD2 few TGTGCCACCACCCCGAGCGGGGCGAGCTCCTACAATGAGCAGTTCTTC CATTPSGASSYNEQFF
15 TRBJ1-1 TRBV4-1 - few TGCGCCAGCAGCTCTCCAGGGGCGGGTAGCACTGAAGCTTTCTTT CASSSPGAGSTEAFF
15 TRBJ1-1 TRBV5-6 - - TGTGCCAGCAGCTCAACAGGGATTCTGAACACTGAAGCTTTCTTT CASSSTGILNTEAFF
13 TRBJ1-2 TRBV30 - once TGTGCCTGGAGTGCTCAGGGGTACTATGGCTACACCTTC CAWSAQGYYGYTF